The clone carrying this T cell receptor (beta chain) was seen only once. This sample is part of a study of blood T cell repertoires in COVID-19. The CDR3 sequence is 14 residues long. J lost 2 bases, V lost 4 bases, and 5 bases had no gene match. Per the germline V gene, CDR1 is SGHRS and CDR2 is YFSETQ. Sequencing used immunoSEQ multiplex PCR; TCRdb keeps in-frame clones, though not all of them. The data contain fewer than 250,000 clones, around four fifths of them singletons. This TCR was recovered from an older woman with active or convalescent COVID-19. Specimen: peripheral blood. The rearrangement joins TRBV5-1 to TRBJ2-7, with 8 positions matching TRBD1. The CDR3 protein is CASSLRTGTYEQYV. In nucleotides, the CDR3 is TGCGCCAGCAGCCTCCGGACAGGGACCTACGAGCAGTACGTC.